The clone carrying this T cell receptor (beta chain) was observed a single time. Its antigen remains unknown. This CDR3 contains 14 residues. Germline V lookup: CDR1 SGHTA, CDR2 FQGTGA. The V segment lost 5 bases and the J segment 7 bases; nucleotides outside the gene matches: 4. These data come from a study of T cell responses to AZD1222 COVID-19 vaccine. Findings and caveats of the study: Among the donors, most were white British and more were female, and clonal diversity was possibly underestimated. Only six or seven AZD1222 recipients tested seropositive at baseline.

Profiled with immunoSEQ multiplex PCR; TCRdb holds only in-frame clones, not every one. Here the sample spans about 150,000 clones, about 88% being singletons. This receptor was identified in an adult in good health. Sequencing was performed on peripheral blood, taken on day 0 of AZD1222 vaccination. The chain carries TRBV7-3 and TRBJ1-6; TRBD1 matches 8 bases. The CDR3 here is CASSTQGGNSPLHF. The CDR3 coding sequence is TGTGCCAGCAGCACACAGGGGGGGAATTCACCCCTCCACTTT. Combining the CDR3 with reference TRBV7-3 and TRBJ1-6 gives the whole variable domain GAGVSQTPSNKVTEKGKYVELRCDPISGHTALYWYRQSLGQGPEFLIYFQGTGAADDSGLPNDRFFAVRPEGSVSTLKIQRTERGDSAVYLCASSTQGGNSPLHFGNGTRLTVT.